This TCR beta chain originates from a study of blood T cell repertoires in COVID-19. Assay used: immunoSEQ multiplex PCR; TCRdb lists only in-frame clones, some missing. Altogether 91,000 or so clones are present, approximately 82% being singletons, with the ten largest covering around 7.3%. The V segment lost 6 bases and the J segment 11 bases; nucleotides outside the gene matches: 10. This CDR3 contains 14 residues. Germline CDR1 is KGHSH and CDR2 is LQKENI. Sequenced input: peripheral blood. The V call is TRBV18, the J call TRBJ1-2; 12 bases line up with TRBD1. This sequence originates from a middle-aged man with active or convalescent COVID-19. The DNA for the CDR3 is TGTGCCAGCTCGCCTACAGGGACAGGGGGCGCGTACACCTTC. As protein: CASSPTGTGGAYTF.